This T cell receptor (beta chain) emerged from a study of beta chain features in type 1 diabetes (dated by TCRdb to about 2018). Looking at the study overall: Mean age, gender distribution, total cell number and subset yield did not differ between patients and healthy donors. A total of roughly 98,000,000 sorted cells were examined across all samples, and RNA yield correlated strongly with the number of cells per subset. The study compared the TCRB repertoires of sorted circulating CD4+ T cell subsets in recently diagnosed type 1 diabetes patients with those in matched healthy donors. Naive and central memory subsets were obtained from all 30 or so donors, but regulatory and stem cell-like memory subsets were isolated from only 8 patients and about 8 healthy donors. Study-wide findings and limitations: Shorter templates might have been favored by PCR, but patient and control samples were amplified and corrected together, so both groups would have been affected equally by any skew. In all four CD4+ subsets, TCRB CDR3 length was moderately but significantly shorter in type 1 diabetes patients. Because cDNA was sequenced instead of genomic DNA, highly expressing activated cells could be over-represented, though the groups showed no difference in activation or CD3 levels. The naive, central memory and regulatory TCRB repertoires appeared to resemble one another more closely among patients than among healthy donors. Because the HLA sub-analyses included only small numbers of individuals, any influence of HLA type on TCRB rearrangement was left unresolved. Fewer insertions and more nucleotide deletions at VDJ recombination sites were observed in patients with type 1 diabetes, implying thymic rearrangement abnormalities.

The entire amount of isolated RNA was reverse transcribed using the High Capacity cDNA Reverse Transcription Kit, so the sequenced TCRB transcripts were expressed ones. Deep immunoSEQ sequencing was applied to naive, central memory and regulatory T cell samples, giving an average of approximately 3.8 million total reads per sample. Sorted cells were lysed in RLT buffer and RNA was extracted with DNase-treated RNeasy Micro or Mini kits, depending on cell number. Each cell subset was processed separately to prevent cross-contamination, with patient and healthy donor samples processed together. Using the immunoSEQ multiplex PCR, TCRB sequences were amplified from cDNA into 87-bp fragments spanning the CDR3 region. Sequencing of the amplicons was done on the Illumina HiSeq platform. Under the source paper's analysis protocol: Synthetic template baselines were used to correct PCR bias computationally, reads within Hamming distance 2 were collapsed together, and singletons that could not be merged were discarded. Reads were aligned to IMGT to assign V, D and J genes, CDR3 length, and insertions or deletions at six rearrangement sites. Clonotype counts were normalized to sorted cell number within each subset before computing true diversity and Gini coefficients with the tcR R package. The overlap coefficient, calculated on TCRB nucleotide sequences, was used to measure repertoire sharing. TCRdb's version of the immuneACCESS table is confined to in-frame rearrangements and falls short of the full clone set. An unresolved V gene accounts for under half of the shortfall where checked; the remainder is of unknown origin. That table supplies the V and J calls and clone size; D and trimming were determined from the DNA. The sample table holds around 150,000 clones, of which about 9% were seen once. The ten largest make up approximately 0.54% of the sample.

The germline V gene specifies SGHTA as CDR1 and FQGNSA as CDR2. V loses 4 bases of germline sequence and J loses 5 bases, and the interval between the two ends is 11 bases. The CDR3 runs 13 amino acids, cysteine and phenylalanine included. The entry retains the CDR3 DNA only, 39 bases that are in frame from base 1. A single peripheral blood draw of around 120 mL on average was collected from each donor into heparinised tubes. Naive, central memory, regulatory and stem cell-like memory CD4+ T cells were sorted on a BD FACSAria II using a panel including CD45RO, CCR7, CD25, CD127, CD95 and CD27. Purity was above 95% for every sorted population. PBMCs were isolated immediately by Lymphoprep density gradient centrifugation and stained directly without culture. So that batch effects would be minimized, each experiment stained and sorted samples in pairs, pairing one healthy donor with one patient. This clone was counted between two and nine times. It lacks a known antigen. No qualities accompany the bases; no much larger clone lies one base away.

The clonotype comes from a woman under 30 with type 1 diabetes. The chain joins TRBV7-2 to TRBJ1-1, and TRBD1 may be the D gene, going by 6 matching bases. The specimen sequenced was central memory CD4+ T cells from blood. The CDR3 is CASSYRVDTEAFF. The DNA sequence follows: TGTGCCAGCAGCTACAGGGTAGATACTGAAGCTTTCTTT.